The clone carrying this T cell receptor (beta chain) was picked up many times. What it binds is unknown. Patients included in sequencing had previously demonstrated CD8+CD57+ cell expansion by flow cytometry. Patients had received no therapy at the time of blood sampling. The CDR3 contains 15 residues. Germline CDR1 LGHNA, CDR2 YSLEER. The V gene lost 6 bases and the J gene lost 3 bases, with 17 bases spanning the gap. CDR3 and TCR beta VDJ profiling relied on a genomic DNA template. TCRdb fed the reads into MiXCR, producing one record per CDR3 protein. The sample has 200,000 to 300,000 distinct CDR3 sequences, around 46% seen once. The sample comes from a study of CD8+CD57+ T cells in acquired aplastic anemia. Looking at the study overall: About 3 ug was the average amount of DNA from sorted CD4+ and CD8+ cells.

Study-wide findings and caveats: Patients shared twenty-nine CD8+ CDR3 sequences with controls. Significant differences in CD8+ Simpson's diversity were not observed between patients and controls.

This chain connects TRBV4-3 to TRBJ1-1, with D uncertain. This clonotype originated in a human donor with aplastic anemia. Material for sequencing was sorted CD4+, CD8+, or CD8+CD57+ T cells (not recorded which) from PBMCs. In nucleotides, the CDR3 is TGCGCCAGCAGTCGAAGCACCAAGTTTTACACTGAAGCTTTCTTT. This encodes CASSRSTKFYTEAFF.